Listed below are T cell receptor beta chains from one sample, sequenced in a study of T cell responses to AZD1222 COVID-19 vaccine. Assay: immunoSEQ multiplex PCR; the TCRdb copy retains only in-frame clones and omits some. The table records 130,000 or so clones, just under 95% of them present only once. The sample consisted of peripheral blood, taken on day 0 of AZD1222 vaccination. Receptor source: an adult in good health. Both conserved end residues are part of each CDR3. The D gene is left open where the match is weak. The size of a clone is reported for some rows only, either as once, few or many, or as a class for expanded clones.

clone size	V gene	J gene	D gene	CDR3 protein	CDR3 DNA
NA	TRBV5-5	TRBJ1-4	NA	CASSYQTGVVTNEKLFF	TGTGCCAGCAGTTATCAGACAGGAGTCGTAACTAATGAAAAACTGTTTTTT
once	TRBV7-9	TRBJ1-1	NA	CASSLGGRTEAFF	TGTGCCAGCAGCCTGGGGGGTAGGACTGAAGCTTTCTTT
NA	TRBV5-6	TRBJ2-1	NA	CASSLAPLRYNEQFF	TGTGCCAGCAGCTTGGCTCCCTTAAGGTACAATGAGCAGTTCTTC
NA	TRBV18	TRBJ1-1	NA	CASSPRVGASDTEAFF	TGTGCCAGCTCACCTCGGGTTGGGGCCAGCGACACTGAAGCTTTCTTT
NA	TRBV19	TRBJ2-2	TRBD2	CASIGSGSGTGELFF	TGTGCCAGTATAGGGAGCGGGAGCGGAACCGGGGAGCTGTTTTTT
few	TRBV21-1	TRBJ2-1	NA	CASSKVELAGLDYNEQFF	TGTGCCAGCAGCAAAGTTGAGCTAGCGGGACTTGACTACAATGAGCAGTTCTTC
once	TRBV27	TRBJ2-7	TRBD1	CASSPGTVGYEQYF	TGTGCCAGCAGTCCAGGGACAGTGGGCTACGAGCAGTACTTC
NA	TRBV18	TRBJ1-1	TRBD1	CASSPGQINTEAFF	TGTGCCAGCTCACCGGGACAGATTAACACTGAAGCTTTCTTT
NA	TRBV6-5	TRBJ2-3	TRBD2	CASSYRLAGSTDTQYF	TGTGCCAGCAGTTACCGGCTAGCGGGCAGCACAGATACGCAGTATTTT
NA	TRBV2	TRBJ1-5	NA	CASSELGGGPQPQHF	TGTGCCAGCAGTGAATTGGGGGGGGGCCCTCAGCCCCAGCATTTT
NA	TRBV28	TRBJ1-1	NA	CASRRFTTWNTEAFF	TGTGCCAGCCGCCGATTTACTACTTGGAACACTGAAGCTTTCTTT
NA	TRBV7-6	TRBJ2-7	TRBD2	CASSFRPTSGSYEQYF	TGTGCCAGCAGCTTCCGCCCGACTAGCGGGAGCTACGAGCAGTACTTC
NA	TRBV9	TRBJ1-1	NA	CASSTSLLNTEAFF	TGTGCCAGCAGCACGTCCCTTCTGAACACTGAAGCTTTCTTT
NA	TRBV19	TRBJ2-1	NA	CASSLGGGSHNEQFF	TGTGCCAGTAGCTTGGGAGGGGGCTCCCACAATGAGCAGTTCTTC
NA	TRBV7-2	TRBJ1-2	NA	CASSSAYSHGYTF	TGTGCCAGCAGCTCTGCCTACAGTCATGGCTACACCTTC
NA	TRBV28	TRBJ1-3	NA	CASIRQHSGNTIYF	TGTGCCAGCATTCGACAGCACTCTGGAAACACCATATATTTT
NA	TRBV3-1/TRBV3-2	TRBJ2-3	TRBD2	CASSQASGRYF	TGTGCCAGCAGCCAAGCTAGCGGGAGGTATTTT
once	TRBV5-4	TRBJ2-7	NA	CASSLPGRATYEQYF	TGTGCCAGCAGCTTGCCCGGAAGGGCCACCTACGAGCAGTACTTC
NA	TRBV9	TRBJ1-1	NA	CASSPRGNTEAFF	TGTGCCAGCAGCCCACGGGGGAACACTGAAGCTTTCTTT
NA	TRBV6-5	TRBJ2-5	NA	CASSPSGGGAETQYF	TGTGCCAGCAGCCCGTCGGGCGGGGGCGCGGAGACCCAGTACTTC
once	TRBV6-6	TRBJ1-1	NA	CASSATLPRVNTEAFF	TGTGCCAGCAGCGCCACCCTCCCGAGGGTGAACACTGAAGCTTTCTTT
NA	TRBV18	TRBJ1-2	NA	CASSPSTGTRTHYGYTF	TGTGCCAGCTCACCTTCAACCGGGACACGTACTCACTATGGCTACACCTTC
NA	TRBV11-2	TRBJ2-7	NA	CASSLSFRVRFYEQYF	TGTGCCAGCAGCTTAAGCTTCCGGGTACGGTTCTACGAGCAGTACTTC
NA	TRBV19	TRBJ2-1	NA	CASSLAVYNEQFF	TGTGCCAGTAGTTTGGCAGTATACAATGAGCAGTTCTTC
NA	TRBV5-5	TRBJ1-1	NA	CASTQQGTLNTEAFF	TGTGCCAGCACCCAGCAGGGCACTCTGAACACTGAAGCTTTCTTT
few	TRBV19	TRBJ1-2	TRBD1	CASSFGQGLYGYTF	TGTGCCAGTAGTTTCGGACAGGGATTATATGGCTACACCTTC
NA	TRBV7-3	TRBJ1-6	NA	CASSLNYGSPLHF	TGTGCCAGCAGCTTAAATTATGGTTCACCCCTCCACTTT
NA	TRBV5-8	TRBJ2-7	NA	CASSLGGSHSYEQYF	TGTGCCAGCAGCTTGGGCGGTTCTCACTCCTACGAGCAGTACTTC
once	TRBV2	TRBJ1-6	NA	CASLFQETNSPLHF	TGTGCCAGCTTATTCCAGGAGACTAATTCACCCCTCCACTTT
NA	TRBV25-1	TRBJ1-1	NA	CASSERVNTEAFF	TGTGCCAGCAGTGAAAGGGTAAACACTGAAGCTTTCTTT
NA	TRBV7-9	TRBJ2-3	NA	CASCAGGSTDTQYF	TGTGCCAGTTGTGCAGGGGGGTCCACAGATACGCAGTATTTT
NA	TRBV18	TRBJ2-5	TRBD1	CASSGDRAQETQYF	TGTGCCAGCTCAGGGGACAGGGCTCAAGAGACCCAGTACTTC
NA	TRBV27	TRBJ2-7	NA	CASSSLGGDPPNFF	TGTGCCAGCAGTTCCCTCGGCGGAGACCCTCCTAATTTCTTC
NA	TRBV14	TRBJ2-1	TRBD1	CASSLGTGVSQFF	TGTGCCAGCAGCCTTGGGACAGGTGTAAGCCAGTTCTTC
NA	TRBV4-1	TRBJ1-2	NA	CASSATTGVYGYTF	TGCGCCAGCAGCGCCACAACAGGTGTCTATGGCTACACCTTC
NA	TRBV6-1	TRBJ1-1	NA	CASSESAGNTEAFF	TGTGCCAGCAGTGAAAGTGCGGGGAACACTGAAGCTTTCTTT
NA	TRBV21-1	TRBJ1-5	NA	CASSNGTGGNQPQHF	TGTGCCAGCAGCAACGGGACAGGTGGCAATCAGCCCCAGCATTTT
NA	TRBV9	TRBJ2-3	NA	CASSGRARGADTQYF	TGTGCCAGCAGCGGTCGAGCGAGAGGCGCAGATACGCAGTATTTT
once	TRBV4-3	TRBJ2-3	NA	CASSQYGSGDADTQYF	TGCGCCAGCAGCCAGTACGGGTCGGGAGACGCAGATACGCAGTATTTT
NA	TRBV7-7	TRBJ2-7	TRBD2	CASSAARGELYEQYF	TGTGCCAGCAGCGCGGCCCGGGGGGAGCTCTACGAGCAGTACTTC
NA	TRBV18	TRBJ1-5	TRBD1	CASSPAGGGNQPQHF	TGTGCCAGCTCACCGGCAGGGGGAGGCAATCAGCCCCAGCATTTT
NA	TRBV28	TRBJ1-1	TRBD1	CASSLRGTVHTEAFF	TGTGCCAGCAGTTTAAGGGGGACAGTCCACACTGAAGCTTTCTTT
NA	TRBV6-5	TRBJ2-1	NA	CASIRDWEQFF	TGTGCCAGCATACGGGACTGGGAGCAGTTCTTC
NA	TRBV6-2/TRBV6-3	TRBJ2-4	NA	CASSPRWGIQYF	TGTGCCAGCAGTCCGAGATGGGGCATTCAGTACTTC
NA	TRBV7-2	TRBJ2-7	NA	CASSLASNGYEQYF	TGTGCCAGCAGCTTAGCGAGTAACGGTTACGAGCAGTACTTC
NA	TRBV28	TRBJ1-6	TRBD1	CASSFRDRVTSPLHF	TGTGCCAGCAGTTTTCGGGACAGGGTCACCTCACCCCTCCACTTT
once	TRBV10-3	TRBJ2-2	TRBD1	CATSTGGFFLSPNTGELFF	TGTGCCACGTCGACAGGGGGCTTTTTCCTATCCCCGAACACCGGGGAGCTGTTTTTT
NA	TRBV6-2/TRBV6-3	TRBJ1-3	NA	CASSYSRPGNTIYF	TGTGCCAGCAGTTACTCAAGGCCTGGAAACACCATATATTTT
once	TRBV12-5	TRBJ2-1	TRBD1	CASGLDRGLYNEQFF	TGTGCTAGTGGTTTGGACAGGGGCCTCTACAATGAGCAGTTCTTC
NA	TRBV30	TRBJ2-6	TRBD2	CAWSRGLAGPGANVLTF	TGTGCCTGGAGTAGGGGACTAGCGGGACCTGGGGCCAACGTCCTGACTTTC